The 27 T cell receptor beta chains below were found in one sample sequenced in a study of cytotoxic CD8 clonotypes in ibrutinib-treated CLL. Assay used: immunoSEQ multiplex PCR; TCRdb lists only in-frame clones, some missing. The table records about 140,000 clones, around three quarters of them present only once. The sample was PBMCs, taken after 12 months of ibrutinib treatment. These receptors were collected from a human donor with chronic lymphocytic leukemia.

In its sample, this clone was seen a few times. V and J are TRBV4-1 and TRBJ1-5; D is possibly TRBD1 (5 bases). Germline CDR1 reads MGHRA; CDR2 reads YSYEKL. The length of the CDR3 is 18 residues. V lost 1 base, J lost 0 bases, and 16 bases lay in between. The CDR3 bases are TGCGCCAGCAGCCAAGTCCGGGTGGGGGTTATTAGCAATCAGCCCCAGCATTTT. It yields the protein CASSQVRVGVISNQPQHF.

The chain recombines TRBV11-2 with TRBJ2-7; the D gene is possibly TRBD2 (7 bases). Germline-derived CDR1 and CDR2 are SGHAT and FQNNGV. CDR3 size: 18 residues. V was cut by 1 base and J by 5 bases, with 24 bases left in between. CDR3 sequence reads: CASSLAGYGTGGGDEQYF. Written as DNA, the CDR3 is TGTGCCAGCAGCTTAGCGGGCTACGGGACGGGGGGCGGCGACGAGCAGTACTTC.

The rearrangement uses TRBV11-3 and TRBJ1-4; D is unresolved. The CDR3 sequence is 14 residues long. The germline V and J ends were trimmed by 2 bases and 9 bases, with 13 bases remaining between them. Germline loops: CDR1 SGHNT, CDR2 YENEEA. The DNA for the CDR3 is TGTGCCAGCAGCTTACGGGAGGGCGATAAAAAACTGTTTTTT. As protein: CASSLREGDKKLFF.

By share, this clone ranks as medium-sized. The J gene is TRBJ1-3, the V gene TRBV5-1, with D maybe TRBD1 (6 bases). CDR1 and CDR2 from the germline V gene are SGHRS and YFSETQ. The CDR3 runs 14 residues. The V gene lost 4 bases and the J gene lost 4 bases, with 12 bases spanning the gap. The DNA for the CDR3 is TGCGCCAGCAGCGAGGCGACAGGAGGAAACACCATATATTTT. Translating it yields CASSEATGGNTIYF.

The rearrangement links TRBV18 to TRBJ1-4; the D is unclear. Trimming stripped 2 bases from V and 0 bases from J, with 16 bases between. CDR3 size: 18 residues. The germline V gene has CDR1 KGHSH and CDR2 LQKENI. The DNA for the CDR3 is TGTGCCAGCTCACCAACAACCGGGCAATTATCAACTAATGAAAAACTGTTTTTT. It encodes CASSPTTGQLSTNEKLFF.

The V and J genes are TRBV4-3 and TRBJ2-4; weak D call: TRBD2 (7 bases). This CDR3 contains 16 residues. The germline V gene has CDR1 LGHNA and CDR2 YSLEER. V dropped 0 bases and J dropped 5 bases, with 14 bases sitting between them. The CDR3 region is CASSQERGRAQNIQYF. The CDR3 DNA sequence: TGCGCCAGCAGCCAAGAGAGGGGGAGGGCCCAAAACATTCAGTACTTC.

The CDR3 nucleotides are TGTGCCAGCAGCTTGTTAGGGGGCGCGGGCTACACCTTC. This gives the protein CASSLLGGAGYTF. The J gene is TRBJ1-2, the V gene TRBV5-5; 7 nucleotides agree with TRBD1. This CDR3 is 13 amino acids long. Losses at the gene ends were 1 base for V and 8 bases for J; bases not matched to a gene: 5. The germline V gene has CDR1 SGHKS and CDR2 YYEKEE (reference sequence).

This clone was seen many times. This chain uses TRBV7-9 with TRBJ1-1, with D possibly being TRBD1 (5 bases). V lost 8 bases and J lost 1, with 20 bases in between. This CDR3 region has 16 residues. Looked up from germline, CDR1 is SEHNR and CDR2 is FQNEAQ (reference sequence). The CDR3 sequence: CASRWGLDTGNTEAFF. As DNA, the CDR3 is TGTGCCAGCCGATGGGGCTTAGATACCGGGAACACTGAAGCTTTCTTT.

The V gene is TRBV28, the J gene TRBJ2-7, with 8 nucleotides matching TRBD2. The CDR3 covers 15 residues. Germline CDR1 MDHEN, CDR2 SYDVKM. Trimming removed 3 bases from V and 1 base from J; junction bases left unmatched: 5. CDR3 amino acids: CASSFPGTRSYEQYF. The CDR3 nucleotides are TGTGCCAGCAGTTTTCCCGGGACTAGATCCTACGAGCAGTACTTC.

The chain recombines TRBV28 with TRBJ1-2, with D maybe TRBD1 (5 bases). Deletions cut 7 bases from V and 7 bases from J, with 10 bases between. Germline V gene data show CDR1 as MDHEN and CDR2 as SYDVKM. The CDR3 sequence is 11 residues long. CDR3 coding DNA: TGTGCCAGCACCTATGGGGGTGGCTACACCTTC. As protein: CASTYGGGYTF.

V is TRBV7-2 and J is TRBJ2-1; 9 bases fit TRBD1. In germline, CDR1 is SGHTA, CDR2 FQGNSA. CDR3 length: 15 amino acids. V shed 3 bases, J shed 9 bases, and the junction held 9 bases outside the gene matches. CDR3 in amino acids: CASSFRDRVLGEQFF. The CDR3, as DNA: TGTGCCAGCAGCTTCCGGGACAGGGTCTTGGGTGAGCAGTTCTTC.

Ten or more counts support this clone. This chain uses TRBV11-3 with TRBJ1-2; TRBD1 matches 7 bases. Germline V gene lookup returns CDR1 SGHNT and CDR2 YENEEA. With V trimmed by 5 bases and J by 3 bases, 3 bases remained unmatched. This CDR3 region has 13 residues. The chain's CDR3 is CASSPGQYYGYTF. The CDR3, as DNA: TGTGCCAGCAGCCCGGGACAGTACTATGGCTACACCTTC. Drawing the rest from reference TRBV11-3 and TRBJ1-2, the complete variable domain is EAGVVQSPRYKIIEKKQPVAFWCNPISGHNTLYWYLQNLGQGPELLIRYENEEAVDDSQLPKDRFSAERLKGVDSTLKIQPAELGDSAVYLCASSPGQYYGYTFGSGTRLTVV.

The V gene is TRBV6-5, the J gene TRBJ2-4, with D unresolved. V was clipped by 0 bases and J by 4 bases, with 7 bases between them. The germline V gene has CDR1 MNHEY and CDR2 SVGAGI. The CDR3 sequence is 14 residues long. CDR3 DNA sequence: TGTGCCAGCAGTTACTCGGGTGGAAAAAACATTCAGTACTTC. Its translation is CASSYSGGKNIQYF.

This clone was detected once. V usage is TRBV9 and J usage is TRBJ2-1, with D hard to call. V shed 4 bases and J shed 10 bases, with 18 bases lying between them. CDR3 length: 14 amino acids. Germline V lookup: CDR1 SGDLS, CDR2 YYNGEE. Written as DNA, the CDR3 is TGTGCCAGCAGCCCACGTCACGGGTTATCGGAGCAGTTCTTC. Its translation is CASSPRHGLSEQFF.

The chain has TRBV11-1 and TRBJ1-6, with a tentative D call TRBD1 (5 bases). Trimming left V 4 bases short and J 7 bases short, with 11 bases between. The CDR3 sequence is 14 residues long. Germline V gene data show CDR1 as SGHAT and CDR2 as FQDESV (reference sequence). The CDR3 loop reads CASSSPGYNSPLHF. Written as DNA, the CDR3 is TGTGCCAGCAGCTCGCCAGGGTACAATTCACCCCTCCACTTT.

The chain is built from TRBV27 and TRBJ2-1; D unclear. This CDR3 comprises 12 residues. Per the germline V gene, CDR1 is MNHEY and CDR2 is SMNVEV (reference sequence). V lost 3 bases, J lost 10 bases, and 10 bases lay in between. The CDR3 nucleotides are TGTGCCAGCAGTTTCTCAGGACGGGAGCAGTTCTTC. Its protein is CASSFSGREQFF.

This clone was recorded many times. The chain joins TRBV11-2 to TRBJ1-2; 7 bases agree with TRBD1. The germline CDR1 and CDR2 sequences are SGHAT and FQNNGV. The CDR3 has 14 amino acids. Trimming removed 0 bases from V and 7 bases from J; junction bases left unmatched: 5. The CDR3: CASSLENRGIGYTF. CDR3 sequence (DNA): TGTGCCAGCAGCTTAGAGAACAGGGGAATTGGCTACACCTTC.

The CDR3 region has the DNA TGTGCCAGCAATCGACAGGGGTATGAAAAACTGTTTTTT. Protein product: CASNRQGYEKLFF. The J gene is TRBJ1-4, the V gene TRBV2; TRBD1 aligns across 8 bases. The CDR3 runs to 13 residues. Trimming removed 7 bases from V and 6 bases from J; junction bases left unmatched: 4. In germline, CDR1 is SNHLY, CDR2 FYNNEI.

This chain connects TRBV9 to TRBJ2-1; D is possibly TRBD1 or TRBD2 (5 bases each). Germline V gene sequence: CDR1 SGDLS, CDR2 YYNGEE. The CDR3 covers 15 residues. Between the trimmed V and J ends, which lost 4 bases and 2 bases, there was a span of 13 bases. CDR3 DNA sequence: TGTGCCAGCAGCCAAGGGACGGCGCCCTACAATGAGCAGTTCTTC. Its translation is CASSQGTAPYNEQFF.

Only a few counts were recorded for this clone. V and J are TRBV28 and TRBJ2-2, with TRBD2 matching over 7 bases. The CDR3 extends over 15 amino acids. Germline V lookup: CDR1 MDHEN, CDR2 SYDVKM. V gave up 5 bases and J gave up 5 bases; unmatched junction bases: 8. The DNA of the CDR3 is TGTGCCAGCAGTCCCCTGGGAGCGGGGACCGGGGAGCTGTTTTTT. Its translation is CASSPLGAGTGELFF.

This clone turned up a few times. The chain is built from TRBV7-8 and TRBJ1-1; D not certain. Trimming took off 5 bases at V and 6 bases at J, with 10 bases between the two ends. This CDR3 region has 12 residues. Germline lookup yields CDR1 SGHVS and CDR2 FQNEAQ. The CDR3 loop is CASSAFLSEAFF. CDR3 DNA: TGTGCCAGCAGCGCCTTCTTGTCTGAAGCTTTCTTT. The whole variable domain, remainder taken from reference TRBV7-8 and TRBJ1-1, is GAGVSQSPRYKVAKRGQDVALRCDPISGHVSLFWYQQALGQGPEFLTYFQNEAQLDKSGLPSDRFFAERPEGSVSTLKIQRTQQEDSAVYLCASSAFLSEAFFGQGTRLTVV.

V usage is TRBV5-1 and J usage is TRBJ2-3; D assignment may be TRBD1 or TRBD2 (5 bases each). This CDR3 region has 15 residues. In germline, CDR1 is SGHRS, CDR2 YFSETQ. V dropped 4 bases and J dropped 5 bases, with 17 bases sitting between them. This chain's CDR3 is CASSLGTDPVDTQYF. The DNA of the CDR3 is TGCGCCAGCAGCCTGGGGACGGACCCCGTAGATACGCAGTATTTT.

This clone appeared many times. The chain uses TRBV9 and TRBJ2-3; 8 nucleotides align to TRBD1. Losses at the gene ends were 0 bases for V and 2 bases for J; bases not matched to a gene: 2. Germline assignment: CDR1 SGDLS and CDR2 YYNGEE. The CDR3 totals 15 residues. CDR3 sequence reads: CASSVGTGITDTQYF. The CDR3 coding sequence is TGTGCCAGCAGCGTAGGGACAGGGATCACAGATACGCAGTATTTT.

This clone was seen more than once but under ten times. The CDR3 DNA reads TGTGCCAGCAGTGTCGACAGGGGACGTGGCAATCAGCCCCAGCATTTT. Translation gives CASSVDRGRGNQPQHF. The chain is built from TRBV2 and TRBJ1-5; 8 bases agree with TRBD1. Per germline, CDR1 SNHLY and CDR2 FYNNEI. V dropped 4 bases and J dropped 2; count of bases not matched to a gene: 7. The CDR3 is 16 residues long.

This chain connects TRBV5-3 to TRBJ2-5; possible D gene TRBD2, 7 bases. TRBV5-3 is given ORF status, its function remaining uncertain. With 0 bases removed from V and 2 bases from J, the gap between germline ends came to 14 bases. This CDR3 is 16 amino acids long. The CDR3 protein is CARSLAGGLRQETQYF. In DNA form, the CDR3 reads TGTGCCAGAAGCTTGGCGGGGGGCTTAAGGCAAGAGACCCAGTACTTC.

J is TRBJ2-7 and V is TRBV21-1; TRBD2, the D gene given by the table, was not confirmed from the DNA. TRBV21-1 has pseudogene status. This CDR3 spans 16 amino acids. The CDR3 spells CASSIPVGTLSYEQYF. The CDR3 DNA is TGTGCCAGCAGCATCCCAGTCGGGACTTTATCCTACGAGCAGTACTTC.

The chain employs TRBV5-1 and TRBJ2-1; TRBD1 is a possible D gene (6 bases). CDR1 and CDR2 from the germline V gene are SGHRS and YFSETQ. The CDR3 is 17 residues long. V was pared by 0 bases and J by 0 bases, with 13 bases between. CDR3 DNA sequence: TGCGCCAGCAGCTTGGGACAGGTTGCGAGCTCCTACAATGAGCAGTTCTTC. Protein sequence: CASSLGQVASSYNEQFF.